The 5 T cell receptor beta chains listed next were all sequenced from one sample in a study of spatial heterogeneity in lung cancer. Study-level points and caveats: Intratumoral expanded alpha and beta TCR counts were found to track tumor mutation counts.

These receptors have no identified antigens. Time point reported: sample taken at primary tumor resection. A single record per CDR3 protein comes from TCRdb applying MiXCR to the 5' RACE reads. Of around 8,900 distinct CDR3 sequences in the sample, just under 3% were seen once. Specimen: lung tumor tissue, collected at surgery. These receptors originate from a male donor with early-stage non-small cell lung cancer.

This clonotype has at least ten counts. The chain has TRBV6-2 or TRBV6-3 and TRBJ2-5; D uncertain. The length of the CDR3 is 15 residues. V was shortened by 0 bases and J by 5 bases, with 13 bases between the two germline ends. Germline-derived CDR1 and CDR2 are MNHEY and SVGEGT. The CDR3 DNA reads as TGTGCCAGCAGTTACTCACGGACCCGGCGGGAGACCCAGTACTTC. Amino acid sequence: CASSYSRTRRETQYF.

By share of the sample, this clonotype is medium-sized (0.01 to 0.1%). The CDR3 reads CASSGAGGVDEQYF. CDR3 coding DNA: TGCGCCAGCAGTGGTGCAGGGGGCGTCGACGAGCAGTACTTC. This chain joins TRBV10-1 and TRBJ2-7; 8 positions agree with TRBD1. This CDR3 contains 14 residues. The germline gives CDR1 WNHNN, CDR2 SYGVQD (reference sequence). Unmatched junction bases numbered 7, after V lost 4 bases and J lost 5 bases.

This clonotype is labeled medium-sized. The chain combines TRBV7-3 with TRBJ2-2; D uncertain. Germline CDR1 SGHTA, CDR2 FQGTGA. V was cut by 0 bases and J by 3 bases, with 5 bases left in between. The CDR3 contains 14 residues. The CDR3 loop reads CASSLTRDTGELFF. CDR3 DNA: TGTGCCAGCAGCTTAACCAGAGACACCGGGGAGCTGTTTTTT.

This clonotype is classed as large (0.1 to 1%). CDR3 DNA sequence: TGTGCCAGCAGCGGTCCGGACAGTTCCCCAACGATACGAAATCAGCCCCAGCATTTT. Protein product: CASSGPDSSPTIRNQPQHF. The chain is built from TRBV7-8 and TRBJ1-5; D possibly corresponds to TRBD1 (6 bases). Trimming removed 5 bases from V and 4 bases from J, with 27 bases in between. CDR1 SGHVS and CDR2 FQNEAQ come from the germline V gene. This CDR3 spans 19 amino acids.

There are many counts of this clonotype. The CDR3 nucleotides are TGCAGTGCTAGAGATGGGAGCCGACCAGATACGCAGTATTTT. Translated, it gives CSARDGSRPDTQYF. The rearrangement uses TRBV20-1 and TRBJ2-3, with D maybe TRBD2 (5 bases). Trimming cost V 0 bases and J 4 bases, with 11 bases left between them. CDR3 length: 14 amino acids. In germline, CDR1 is DFQATT, CDR2 SNEGSKA (reference sequence).